This TCR beta chain derives from a study of blood T cell repertoires in COVID-19. Germline V gene data show CDR1 as SQVTM and CDR2 as ANQGSEA. The V end lost 7 bases, the J end lost 2 bases, and 15 bases lay between the germline ends. This CDR3 comprises 13 residues. Assay: immunoSEQ multiplex PCR; the TCRdb copy retains only in-frame clones and omits some. The repertoire includes a few hundred thousand clones, less than 90% of them detected once, and approximately 7.3% sits in the top ten. The chain couples TRBV29-1 to TRBJ2-7; possibly TRBD1 for D (6 bases). Sequenced input: PBMCs or T cells enriched from blood (not recorded which). This TCR was recovered from a middle-aged woman who had recovered from COVID-19. This CDR3 is CSAESQGTYEQYF. DNA for the CDR3: TGCAGCGCCGAGAGTCAGGGGACCTACGAGCAGTACTTC.